Listed below are T cell receptor beta chains from one sample, sequenced in a study of blood T cell repertoires in COVID-19. Produced via immunoSEQ multiplex PCR; TCRdb's table is partial and in-frame only. The sample gives fewer than 100,000 clones, approximately 87% of which show up once; approximately 15% is in the top ten. Sequencing was performed on peripheral blood. The receptors derive from a human donor in a cohort sampled during active COVID-19. The CDR3 runs from the conserved cysteine through the conserved F or W. D genes are given only for firm matches. The listing skips clone size in some rows; elsewhere it reads once, few, many or a size class.

D,V,J,size,DNA,CDR3
TRBD1,TRBV5-1,TRBJ1-5,-,TGCGCCAGCAGCTTGGCCGGGACAGGGGGCGGTCAGCCCCAGCATTTT,CASSLAGTGGGQPQHF
TRBD1,TRBV7-6,TRBJ1-2,-,TGTGCCAGCAGCTCACAGGGGTATGGCTACACCTTC,CASSSQGYGYTF
-,TRBV2,TRBJ2-7,-,TGTGCCAGTCAAGACCGGGGTCGATACGAGCAGTACTTC,CASQDRGRYEQYF
-,TRBV7-2,TRBJ1-3,few,TGTGCCAGCAGCCCAGGTCCTCAGTGGGGAAACACCATATATTTT,CASSPGPQWGNTIYF
TRBD1,TRBV7-8,TRBJ2-3,-,TGTGCCAGCAGCCGGGACAGGGGAATTGGAGATACGCAGTATTTT,CASSRDRGIGDTQYF
-,TRBV9,TRBJ2-5,-,TGTGCCAGCAGCGCAGGGAATTTGGAGACCCAGTACTTC,CASSAGNLETQYF
-,TRBV7-3,TRBJ2-2,-,TGTGCCAGCAGCCCCTTAGTCACCGGGGAGCTGTTTTTT,CASSPLVTGELFF
-,TRBV30,TRBJ1-2,few,TGTGCCTGGAGTGGAGGGTCTAAGGATGGCTACACCTTC,CAWSGGSKDGYTF
TRBD2,TRBV5-4,TRBJ2-3,once,TGTGCCAGCAGCTCGCGGACTAGCGACACAGATACGCAGTATTTT,CASSSRTSDTDTQYF
-,TRBV25-1,TRBJ1-2,-,TGTGCCAGCAGTGAATCGGGGGAATGGGATGGCTACACCTTC,CASSESGEWDGYTF
TRBD2,TRBV7-2,TRBJ2-1,-,TGTGCCAGCAGGAAGACTAGCGGGATTGGTTGGTATGAGCAGTTCTTC,CASRKTSGIGWYEQFF
TRBD1,TRBV5-1,TRBJ2-1,-,TGCGCCAGCAGCAAAAGGACAGGGGAGAATGAGCAGTTCTTC,CASSKRTGENEQFF
TRBD1,TRBV27,TRBJ1-2,-,TGTGCCAGCAGTTTAAGCAGGGGGGATGGCTACACCTTC,CASSLSRGDGYTF
-,TRBV28,TRBJ2-5,-,TGTGCCAGCAGAAGCTACCAAGAGACCCAGTACTTC,CASRSYQETQYF
-,TRBV4-1,TRBJ1-3,-,TGCGCCAGCAGCCAAGACCAGGGGATGGCTGGAAACACCATATATTTT,CASSQDQGMAGNTIYF
TRBD1,TRBV9,TRBJ2-5,-,TGTGCCAGCAGCGTGACAGGGCAAGAGACCCAGTACTTC,CASSVTGQETQYF
-,TRBV14,TRBJ2-1,-,TGTGCCAGCAGCCAATCTAGCGACCACAATGAGCAGTTCTTC,CASSQSSDHNEQFF
-,TRBV15,TRBJ1-4,-,TGTGCCACCAGCAGAGGGGCCACAACTAATGAAAAACTGTTTTTT,CATSRGATTNEKLFF
-,TRBV18,TRBJ1-2,-,TGTGCCAGCTCACCTTGGGGCAGTTTTAACTATGGCTACACCTTC,CASSPWGSFNYGYTF
TRBD1,TRBV5-6,TRBJ2-1,-,TGTGCCACTGAGGACAGGGGCCCATACAATGAGCAGTTCTTC,CATEDRGPYNEQFF
-,TRBV9,TRBJ2-5,-,TGTGCCAGCAGCGTAGCCGACAATATTGGGGAGACCCAGTACTTC,CASSVADNIGETQYF
TRBD1,TRBV4-1,TRBJ1-4,once,TGCGCCAGCGGACAGGGGCTGGATGAAAAACTGTTTTTT,CASGQGLDEKLFF
-,TRBV7-2,TRBJ1-1,-,TGTGCCAGCAGCACCCAGCAAGGGAGTTGGGCTGAAGCTTTCTTT,CASSTQQGSWAEAFF
-,TRBV19,TRBJ2-2,-,TGTGCCAGTAGTGCCCGACAGATGAACACCGGGGAGCTGTTTTTT,CASSARQMNTGELFF
TRBD1,TRBV5-1,TRBJ2-7,-,TGCGCCAGCAGCTTACTGGGACAGGAGTACGAGCAGTACTTC,CASSLLGQEYEQYF
-,TRBV29-1,TRBJ2-2,-,TGCAGCGTTGAAGATCCCGCCACAGGGCGCGACACCGGGGAGCTGTTTTTT,CSVEDPATGRDTGELFF
-,TRBV6-6,TRBJ1-2,-,TGTGCCAGCAGTCAGGAGTATGGCTACACCTTC,CASSQEYGYTF
-,TRBV3-1/TRBV3-2,TRBJ2-2,-,TGTGCCAGCAGCCAAGACGGACTAACCGGGGAGCTGTTTTTT,CASSQDGLTGELFF
-,TRBV2,TRBJ1-2,-,TGTGCCAGCAGTGAGACAGGCTTCCTCGGCTACACCTTC,CASSETGFLGYTF
-,TRBV28,TRBJ1-1,-,TGTGCCAGCACCCCTCAGGTGAACACTGAAGCTTTCTTT,CASTPQVNTEAFF
-,TRBV5-1,TRBJ2-5,-,TGCGCCAGCAGCAAGAACAGGGTGGGAGAGACCCAGTACTTC,CASSKNRVGETQYF
-,TRBV28,TRBJ1-4,-,TGTGCCAGCAGTTTTCAGTCGGGGGAAAAACTGTTTTTT,CASSFQSGEKLFF
-,TRBV6-5,TRBJ1-1,-,TGTGCCAGCAGACATATGAACACTGAAGCTTTCTTT,CASRHMNTEAFF
TRBD1,TRBV7-8,TRBJ2-7,-,TGTGCCAGCAGCTTACTTGGGCAGGGGGTCACCGAGCAGTACTTC,CASSLLGQGVTEQYF